The 5 T cell receptor beta chains below come from one sample, sequenced in a study of PD-1 blockade in classical Hodgkin lymphoma. Assay used: immunoSEQ multiplex PCR; TCRdb lists only in-frame clones, some missing. The sample has about 39,000 clones; 77% are singletons. Time point in this sample: cycle 4 day 1 (C4D1), after 6 weeks of nivolumab. Exposure to brentuximab vedotin varied, and each patient had relapsed following autologous stem cell transplantation. The sequencing here drew on peripheral blood mononuclear cells (PBMCs), taken before the fourth cycle of nivolumab. These receptors all come from a human donor with classical Hodgkin lymphoma.

The chain is built from TRBV11-2 and TRBJ2-7; perhaps TRBD2 as D (5 bases). Germline lookup yields CDR1 SGHAT and CDR2 FQNNGV. This CDR3 region has 16 residues. The germline V and J ends were trimmed by 5 bases and 1 base, with 18 bases remaining between them. CDR3 nucleotides: TGTGCCAGCAGCCCAGATCTCTCTAGCCCATCCTACGAGCAGTACTTC. Translation gives CASSPDLSSPSYEQYF.

The chain links TRBV9 to TRBJ1-1, with 7 bases that match TRBD1. V lost 3 bases to trimming and J lost 4 bases; unmatched junction nucleotides: 6. The V gene's germline CDR1 is SGDLS and CDR2 YYNGEE. This CDR3 comprises 14 residues. The chain's CDR3 is CASSGTGVGTEAFF. The CDR3 coding sequence is TGTGCCAGCAGCGGTACAGGGGTCGGCACTGAAGCTTTCTTT.

V is TRBV5-6 and J is TRBJ2-3, with TRBD1 matching 8 bases. Unmatched junction bases numbered 8, after V lost 2 bases and J lost 6 bases. CDR1 is SGHDT, CDR2 YYEEEE, per germline. The CDR3 runs to 15 residues. CDR3 DNA sequence: TGTGCCAGCAGCTTAGGCAGGGGGCTTGGGGATACGCAGTATTTT. Translated: CASSLGRGLGDTQYF.

The rearrangement links TRBV10-2 to TRBJ1-2, with D maybe TRBD1 (6 bases). CDR1 is WSHSY and CDR2 is SAAADI in the germline V gene. The CDR3 extends over 13 amino acids. Deletions cut 5 bases from V and 7 bases from J, with 14 bases between. As DNA, the CDR3 is TGCGCCAGCAGTCCCCAGGGGATAGGTGGCTACACCTTC. Translated, it gives CASSPQGIGGYTF.

There are a few counts of this clone. The V call is TRBV7-2, the J call TRBJ1-1, with TRBD1 as a possible D gene (6 bases). V shed 5 bases and J shed 1 base, with 11 bases lying between them. Germline lookup yields CDR1 SGHTA and CDR2 FQGNSA. This CDR3 region has 14 residues. This chain's CDR3 is CASSPRGWNTEAFF. CDR3 in DNA: TGTGCCAGCAGCCCTAGGGGGTGGAACACTGAAGCTTTCTTT.